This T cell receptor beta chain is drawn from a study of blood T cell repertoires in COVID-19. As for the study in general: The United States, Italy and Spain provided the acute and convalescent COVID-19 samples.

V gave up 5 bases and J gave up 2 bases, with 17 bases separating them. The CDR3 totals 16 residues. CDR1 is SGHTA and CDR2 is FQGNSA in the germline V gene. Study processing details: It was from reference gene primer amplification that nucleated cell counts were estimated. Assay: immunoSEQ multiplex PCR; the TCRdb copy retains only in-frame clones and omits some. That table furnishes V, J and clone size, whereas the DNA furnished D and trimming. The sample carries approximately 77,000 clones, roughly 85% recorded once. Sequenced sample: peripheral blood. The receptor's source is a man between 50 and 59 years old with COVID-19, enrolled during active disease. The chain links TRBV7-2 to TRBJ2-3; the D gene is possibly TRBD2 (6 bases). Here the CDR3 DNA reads TGTGCCAGCAGCGCCGAACTAGCCCAAACCACAGATACGCAGTATTTT. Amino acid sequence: CASSAELAQTTDTQYF.